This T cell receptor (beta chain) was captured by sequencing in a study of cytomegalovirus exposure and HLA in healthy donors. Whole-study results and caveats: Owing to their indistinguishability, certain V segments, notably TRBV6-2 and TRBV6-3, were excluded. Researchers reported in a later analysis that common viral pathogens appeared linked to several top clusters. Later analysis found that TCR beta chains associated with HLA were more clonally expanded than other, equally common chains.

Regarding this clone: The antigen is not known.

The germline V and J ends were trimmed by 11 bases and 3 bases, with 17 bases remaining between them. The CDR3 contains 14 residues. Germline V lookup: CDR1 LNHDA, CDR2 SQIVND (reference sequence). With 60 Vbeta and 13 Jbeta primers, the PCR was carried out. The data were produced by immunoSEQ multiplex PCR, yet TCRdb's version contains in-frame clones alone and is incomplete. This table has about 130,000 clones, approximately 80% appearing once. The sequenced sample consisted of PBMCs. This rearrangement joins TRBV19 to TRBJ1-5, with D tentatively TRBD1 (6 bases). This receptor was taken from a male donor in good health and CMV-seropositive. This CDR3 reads CASRRGHDNQPQHF. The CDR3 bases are TGTGCCTCCCGGCGGGGGCACGACAATCAGCCCCAGCATTTT.